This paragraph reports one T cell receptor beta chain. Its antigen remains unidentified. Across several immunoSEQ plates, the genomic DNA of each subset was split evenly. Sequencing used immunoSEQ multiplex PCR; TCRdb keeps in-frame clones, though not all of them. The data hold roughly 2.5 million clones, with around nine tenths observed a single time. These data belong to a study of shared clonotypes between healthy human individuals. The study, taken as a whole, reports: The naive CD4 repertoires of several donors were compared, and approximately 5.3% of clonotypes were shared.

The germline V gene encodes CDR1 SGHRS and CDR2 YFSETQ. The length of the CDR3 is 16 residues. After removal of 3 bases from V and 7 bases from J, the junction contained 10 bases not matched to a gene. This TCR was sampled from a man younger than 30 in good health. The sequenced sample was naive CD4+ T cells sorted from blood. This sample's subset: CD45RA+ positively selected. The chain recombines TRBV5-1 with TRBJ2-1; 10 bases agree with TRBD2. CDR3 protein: CASSSNQREGANEQFF. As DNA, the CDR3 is TGCGCCAGCAGCTCCAACCAGCGGGAGGGGGCGAATGAGCAGTTCTTC.